These 7 T cell receptor beta chains were sequenced from one sample in a study of CD8 T cells in Susac syndrome. Random hexamers served to reverse transcribe about 0.45 to 1 ug RNA. TCRdb passed the immunoSEQ multiplex PCR reads through MiXCR, listing each CDR3 protein once. The table shows fewer than 350,000 distinct CDR3 sequences, with 75% to 90% occurring only once. The sequenced sample was CD8+ T cells from PBMCs. These receptor sequences come from a human donor with multiple sclerosis.

This clonotype was seen a single time. The chain combines TRBV7-9 with TRBJ1-5; D uncertain. Germline V gene sequence: CDR1 SEHNR, CDR2 FQNEAQ (reference sequence). Trimming stripped 1 base from V and 10 bases from J, with 14 bases between. The CDR3 has 14 amino acids. CDR3 bases: TGTGCCAGCAGCTTAGATTCCTCGGGTCTACCCCAGCATTTT. Translating it yields CASSLDSSGLPQHF. Full variable domain (outside the CDR3, taken from reference TRBV7-9 and TRBJ1-5): DTGVSQNPRHKITKRGQNVTFRCDPISEHNRLYWYRQTLGQGPEFLTYFQNEAQLEKSRLLSDRFSAERPKGSFSTLEIQRTEQGDSAMYLCASSLDSSGLPQHFGDGTRLSIL.

The genes are TRBV7-9 and TRBJ2-3; TRBD1 matches at 7 bases. The CDR3 covers 13 residues. With V trimmed by 3 bases and J by 5 bases, 2 bases remained unmatched. In germline, CDR1 is SEHNR, CDR2 FQNEAQ (reference sequence). In DNA form, the CDR3 reads TGTGCCAGCAGCTTGGGACAGCTAGATACGCAGTATTTT. It is translated as CASSLGQLDTQYF.

This rearrangement joins TRBV30 to TRBJ2-7; 8 nucleotides match TRBD1. The CDR3 has 13 amino acids. CDR1 and CDR2 (germline): GTSNPN, SVGIG (reference sequence). V lost 7 bases, J lost 5 bases, and 10 bases stayed unmatched. CDR3 in amino acids: CASDVGQGNEQYF. CDR3 coding DNA: TGTGCCTCGGACGTCGGACAGGGAAACGAGCAGTACTTC.

This sequence joins TRBV20-1 and TRBJ2-3; 8 nucleotides align to TRBD1. The ends lost 6 bases at V and 2 bases at J; junction bases unmatched: 16. The CDR3 is 17 amino acids. CDR1 DFQATT and CDR2 SNEGSKA come from the germline V gene (reference sequence). The CDR3 sequence is CSAIVQVGQGATDTQYF. The CDR3 nucleotides are TGCAGTGCCATAGTACAAGTCGGACAGGGAGCCACAGATACGCAGTATTTT.

Only a few counts were recorded for this clonotype. The rearrangement uses TRBV7-8 and TRBJ1-2, with D possibly being TRBD1 (5 bases). Germline-derived CDR1 and CDR2 are SGHVS and FQNEAQ. The CDR3 is 14 amino acids. V was cut by 2 bases and J by 2 bases, with 9 bases left in between. The CDR3 loop is CASSLYDSNYGYTF. CDR3 sequence (DNA): TGTGCCAGCAGCTTATACGACAGCAACTATGGCTACACCTTC.

The chain recombines TRBV30 with TRBJ2-1; TRBD2 aligns across 7 bases. V lost 0 bases and J lost 7; bases outside the gene matches: 12. This CDR3 comprises 16 residues. Germline V lookup: CDR1 GTSNPN, CDR2 SVGIG (reference sequence). The CDR3 sequence is CAWSVVGGGPVNEQFF. The DNA for the CDR3 is TGTGCCTGGAGTGTAGTGGGGGGAGGGCCGGTTAATGAGCAGTTCTTC. The full variable domain, completed using reference TRBV30 and TRBJ2-1, is SQTIHQWPATLVQPVGSPLSLECTVEGTSNPNLYWYRQAAGRGLQLLFYSVGIGQISSEVPQNLSASRPQDRQFILSSKKLLLSDSGFYLCAWSVVGGGPVNEQFFGPGTRLTVL.

This clonotype showed up just a few times. The rearrangement uses TRBV6-6 and TRBJ2-2; D unresolved. V was cut by 3 bases and J by 0 bases, with 5 bases left in between. Per the germline V gene, CDR1 is MNHNY and CDR2 is SVGAGI (reference sequence). There are 14 residues in the CDR3. The CDR3 sequence is CASSYISNTGELFF. The CDR3 DNA reads as TGTGCCAGCAGTTATATTTCGAACACCGGGGAGCTGTTTTTT.